This entry lists 9 T cell receptor beta chains sequenced from one sample in a study of T cell responses to AZD1222 COVID-19 vaccine. Method: immunoSEQ multiplex PCR; TCRdb's copy keeps in-frame clones and lacks some. The table has about 140,000 clones, 75% to 95% seen once. Sequences were derived from peripheral blood, sampled 28 days after the second dose of the MenACWY control vaccine. The receptor set was obtained from an adult who received the MenACWY meningococcal vaccine as a control.

CDR3 coding DNA: TGTGCCAGCAGTGCCGACAGGGTGGGGGAGACCCAGTACTTC. Its protein product is CASSADRVGETQYF. The chain is built from TRBV25-1 and TRBJ2-5; the match to TRBD1 covers 7 bases. Trimming cost V 4 bases and J 5 bases; bases outside gene matches: 7. Germline CDR1 reads MGHDK; CDR2 reads SYGVNS. This CDR3 has 14 amino acids.

CDR3 coding DNA: TGTGCCAGTAGTGCAGGGACCTCTGGAAACACCATATATTTT. It specifies CASSAGTSGNTIYF. The chain employs TRBV19 and TRBJ1-3, with D tentatively TRBD1 (5 bases). The germline V and J ends were trimmed by 5 bases and 0 bases, with 8 bases remaining between them. CDR3 length: 14 amino acids. Germline V gene data show CDR1 as LNHDA and CDR2 as SQIVND (reference sequence).

V is TRBV19 and J is TRBJ1-6; D perhaps matches TRBD1 (5 bases). This CDR3 contains 13 residues. Trimming stripped 5 bases from V and 7 bases from J, with 9 bases between. Germline CDR1 LNHDA, CDR2 SQIVND (reference sequence). CDR3 residues: CASSATENSPLHF. DNA for the CDR3: TGTGCCAGTAGTGCGACAGAAAATTCACCCCTCCACTTT.

The chain uses TRBV5-1 and TRBJ1-1, with 8 positions matching TRBD1. Germline values: CDR1 SGHRS, CDR2 YFSETQ. This CDR3 is 16 amino acids long. V lost 4 bases, J lost 0 bases, and 8 bases stayed unmatched. This CDR3 is CASSLGQGSMNTEAFF. The CDR3 region has the DNA TGCGCCAGCAGCCTAGGACAGGGATCCATGAACACTGAAGCTTTCTTT.

V usage is TRBV6-5 and J usage is TRBJ1-1; D gene uncertain. V lost 0 bases to trimming and J lost 6 bases, with 11 bases between them. The CDR3 has 14 amino acids. The germline gives CDR1 MNHEY, CDR2 SVGAGI. CDR3 bases: TGTGCCAGCAGTTACTCGAGTGGTTCCGCTGAAGCTTTCTTT. This sequence encodes CASSYSSGSAEAFF.

This chain connects TRBV9 to TRBJ1-6; 7 nucleotides match TRBD1. CDR1 and CDR2 from the germline V gene are SGDLS and YYNGEE. V lost 2 bases and J lost 0; bases outside the gene matches: 11. This CDR3 has 19 amino acids. The CDR3 DNA follows: TGTGCCAGCAGCGTGGGGCAGGGGGTTTCTTCCTCCTATAATTCACCCCTCCACTTT. This sequence encodes CASSVGQGVSSSYNSPLHF.

The V and J genes are TRBV29-1 and TRBJ1-1; D remains unclear. The CDR3 contains 15 residues. With 4 bases removed from V and 0 bases from J, the gap between germline ends came to 15 bases. Germline assignment: CDR1 SQVTM and CDR2 ANQGSEA. In DNA, the CDR3 is TGCAGCGTTGGAAGTGCAGGTGCCTTGAACACTGAAGCTTTCTTT. Translating gives CSVGSAGALNTEAFF.

The chain has TRBV5-1 and TRBJ2-3; 11 bases map to TRBD1. V trimming: 0 bases; J trimming: 2 bases; junction bases outside the gene matches: 8. This CDR3 is 18 amino acids long. Germline loops: CDR1 SGHRS, CDR2 YFSETQ. As DNA, the CDR3 is TGCGCCAGCAGCTTGGCTACCGGGACAGGGGGAATCACAGATACGCAGTATTTT. Translating it yields CASSLATGTGGITDTQYF.

The chain links TRBV2 to TRBJ2-7; no clear D. Trimming left V 6 bases short and J 1 base short, with 16 bases between. CDR1 SNHLY and CDR2 FYNNEI come from the germline V gene. The CDR3 contains 15 residues. CDR3 coding DNA: TGTGCCAGCAGAGCCACCTCTCGGGTTTCCTACGAGCAGTACTTC. The encoded protein is CASRATSRVSYEQYF. Together with reference TRBV2 and TRBJ2-7, the CDR3 gives the full variable domain: EPEVTQTPSHQVTQMGQEVILRCVPISNHLYFYWYRQILGQKVEFLVSFYNNEISEKSEIFDDQFSVERPDGSNFTLKIRSTKLEDSAMYFCASRATSRVSYEQYFGPGTRLTVT.